This TCR beta chain emerged from a study of shared clonotypes between healthy human individuals. About the study: Per-donor plates numbered three CD4 naive, three CD4 memory, two CD8 naive and one CD8 memory.

Terminally differentiated effector memory CD45RA+ cells were excluded from the naive CD8 cells, which were CD45RO-negative and positively selected for CCR7. Profiled with immunoSEQ multiplex PCR; TCRdb holds only in-frame clones, not every one. The sample comprises approximately 2,200,000 clones, 85% to 95% of which are singletons, and 1.5% to 2% rests with the top ten. Sequencing input: naive CD8+ T cells from PBMCs. This receptor was identified in a man aged 18 to 35 in good health. Some clones in this sample may be carry-over from other donors' samples.

The DNA of the CDR3 is TGTGCCACCAGCAGAACCCGGGGGGAGTACAATGAGCAGTTCTTC. Translation: CATSRTRGEYNEQFF. This chain links TRBV15 with TRBJ2-1; 7 positions match TRBD2. V shed 2 bases, J shed 4 bases, and the junction held 5 bases outside the gene matches. The CDR3 spans 15 residues. From germline, CDR1 is LNHNV and CDR2 YYDKDF (reference sequence).